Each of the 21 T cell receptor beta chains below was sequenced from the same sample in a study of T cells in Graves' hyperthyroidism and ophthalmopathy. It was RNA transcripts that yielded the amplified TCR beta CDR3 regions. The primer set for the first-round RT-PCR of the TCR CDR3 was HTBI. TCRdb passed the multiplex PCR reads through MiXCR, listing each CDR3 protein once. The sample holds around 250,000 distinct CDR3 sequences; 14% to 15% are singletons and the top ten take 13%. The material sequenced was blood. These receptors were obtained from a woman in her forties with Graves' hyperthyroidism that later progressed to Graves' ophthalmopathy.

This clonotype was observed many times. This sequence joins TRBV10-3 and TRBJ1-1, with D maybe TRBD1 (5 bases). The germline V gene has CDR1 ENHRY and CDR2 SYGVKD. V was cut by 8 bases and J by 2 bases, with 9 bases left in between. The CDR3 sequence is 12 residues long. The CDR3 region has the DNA TGTGCCATCGGGACGGTAAACACTGAAGCTTTCTTT. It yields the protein CAIGTVNTEAFF.

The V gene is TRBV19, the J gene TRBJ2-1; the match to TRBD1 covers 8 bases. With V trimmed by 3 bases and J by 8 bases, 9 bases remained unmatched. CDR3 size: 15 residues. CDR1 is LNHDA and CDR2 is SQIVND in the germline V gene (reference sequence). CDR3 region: CASSIGPGGRDEQFF. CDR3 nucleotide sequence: TGTGCCAGTAGTATCGGTCCAGGGGGCCGTGATGAGCAGTTCTTC.

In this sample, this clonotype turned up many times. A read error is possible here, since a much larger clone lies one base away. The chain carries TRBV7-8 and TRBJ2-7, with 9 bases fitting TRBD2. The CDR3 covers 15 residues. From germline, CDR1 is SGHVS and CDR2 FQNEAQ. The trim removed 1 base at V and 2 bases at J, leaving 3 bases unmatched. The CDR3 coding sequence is TGTGCCAGCAGCTTAGGGGAGCGGGAGGCCTACGAGCAGTACTTC. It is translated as CASSLGEREAYEQYF.

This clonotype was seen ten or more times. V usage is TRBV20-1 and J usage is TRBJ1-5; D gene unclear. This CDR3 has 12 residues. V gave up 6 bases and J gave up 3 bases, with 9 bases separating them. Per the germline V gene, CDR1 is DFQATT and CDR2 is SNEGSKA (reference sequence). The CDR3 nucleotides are TGCAGTGCCAGGTCCCCCAATCAGCCCCAGCATTTT. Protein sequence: CSARSPNQPQHF.

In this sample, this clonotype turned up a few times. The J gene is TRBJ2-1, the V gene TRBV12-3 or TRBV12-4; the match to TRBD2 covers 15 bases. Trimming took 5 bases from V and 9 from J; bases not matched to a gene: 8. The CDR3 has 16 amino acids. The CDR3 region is CASSPPPGLAGGEQFF. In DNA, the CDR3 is TGTGCCAGCAGTCCGCCCCCGGGACTAGCGGGAGGTGAGCAGTTCTTC.

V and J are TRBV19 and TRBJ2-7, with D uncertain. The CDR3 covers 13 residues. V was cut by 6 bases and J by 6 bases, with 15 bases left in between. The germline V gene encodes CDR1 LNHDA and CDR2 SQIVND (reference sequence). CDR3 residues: CASSTWGTCEQYF. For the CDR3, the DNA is TGTGCCAGTAGCACTTGGGGAACTTGCGAGCAGTACTTC.

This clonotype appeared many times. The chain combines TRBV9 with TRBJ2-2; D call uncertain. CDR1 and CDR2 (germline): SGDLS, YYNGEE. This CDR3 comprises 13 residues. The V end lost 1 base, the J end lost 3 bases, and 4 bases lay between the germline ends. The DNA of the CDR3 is TGTGCCAGCAGCGTATTGGACACCGGGGAGCTGTTTTTT. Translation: CASSVLDTGELFF. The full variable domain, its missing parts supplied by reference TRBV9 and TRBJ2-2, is DSGVTQTPKHLITATGQRVTLRCSPRSGDLSVYWYQQSLDQGLQFLIQYYNGEERAKGNILERFSAQQFPDLHSELNLSSLELGDSALYFCASSVLDTGELFFGEGSRLTVL.

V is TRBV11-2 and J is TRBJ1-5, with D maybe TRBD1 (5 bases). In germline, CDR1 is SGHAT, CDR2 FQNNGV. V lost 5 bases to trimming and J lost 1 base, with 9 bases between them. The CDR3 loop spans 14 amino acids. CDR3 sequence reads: CASSLGTSNQPQHF. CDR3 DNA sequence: TGTGCCAGCAGCCTCGGGACGAGCAATCAGCCCCAGCATTTT.

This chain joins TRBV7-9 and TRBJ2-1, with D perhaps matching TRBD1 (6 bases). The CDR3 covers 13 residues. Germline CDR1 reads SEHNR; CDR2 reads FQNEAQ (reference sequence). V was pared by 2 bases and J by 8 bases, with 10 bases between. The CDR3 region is CASSLQGMDEQFF. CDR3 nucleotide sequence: TGTGCCAGCAGCTTACAGGGGATGGATGAGCAGTTCTTC.

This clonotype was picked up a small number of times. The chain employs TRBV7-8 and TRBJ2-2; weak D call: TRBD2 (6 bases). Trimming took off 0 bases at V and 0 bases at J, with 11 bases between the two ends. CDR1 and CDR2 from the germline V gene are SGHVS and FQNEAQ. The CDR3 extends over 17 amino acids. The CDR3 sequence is CASSLALTSTNTGELFF. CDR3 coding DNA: TGTGCCAGCAGCTTAGCTCTGACTAGTACGAACACCGGGGAGCTGTTTTTT.

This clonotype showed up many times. The CDR3 here is CSVGWDRVTLNEQFF. The CDR3 DNA follows: TGCAGCGTTGGTTGGGACAGGGTTACGCTGAATGAGCAGTTCTTC. The chain recombines TRBV29-1 with TRBJ2-1; 9 bases are a match to TRBD1. J was trimmed by 7 bases and V by 4 bases; bases with no gene match: 11. This CDR3 has 15 residues. In germline, CDR1 is SQVTM, CDR2 ANQGSEA.

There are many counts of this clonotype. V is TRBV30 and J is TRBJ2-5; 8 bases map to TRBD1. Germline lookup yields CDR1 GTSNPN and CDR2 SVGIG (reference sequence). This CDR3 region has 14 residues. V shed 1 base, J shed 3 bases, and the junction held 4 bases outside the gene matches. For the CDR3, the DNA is TGTGCCTGGAGTGCAGGGGGCCTCGAAGAGACCCAGTACTTC. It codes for CAWSAGGLEETQYF.

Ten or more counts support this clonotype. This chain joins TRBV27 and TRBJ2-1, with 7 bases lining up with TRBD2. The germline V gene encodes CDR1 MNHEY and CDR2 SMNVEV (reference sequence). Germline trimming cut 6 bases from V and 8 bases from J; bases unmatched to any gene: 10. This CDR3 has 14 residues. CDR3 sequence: CASSSGTIRHEQFF. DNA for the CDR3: TGTGCCAGCAGCTCCGGGACTATCAGGCATGAGCAGTTCTTC.

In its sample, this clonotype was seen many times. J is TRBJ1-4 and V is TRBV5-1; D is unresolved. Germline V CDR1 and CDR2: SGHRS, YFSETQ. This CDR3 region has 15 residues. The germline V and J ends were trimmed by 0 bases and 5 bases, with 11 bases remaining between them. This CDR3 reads CASSLAQSWNEKLFF. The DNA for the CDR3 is TGCGCCAGCAGCTTGGCACAGTCTTGGAATGAAAAACTGTTTTTT.

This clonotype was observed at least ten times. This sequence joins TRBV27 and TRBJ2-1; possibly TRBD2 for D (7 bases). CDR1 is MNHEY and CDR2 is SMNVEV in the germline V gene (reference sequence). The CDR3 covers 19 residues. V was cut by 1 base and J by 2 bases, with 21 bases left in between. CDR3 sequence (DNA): TGTGCCAGCAGTTTATATAGTCCTAGGGGGGCGGGAGCCTACAATGAGCAGTTCTTC. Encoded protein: CASSLYSPRGAGAYNEQFF.

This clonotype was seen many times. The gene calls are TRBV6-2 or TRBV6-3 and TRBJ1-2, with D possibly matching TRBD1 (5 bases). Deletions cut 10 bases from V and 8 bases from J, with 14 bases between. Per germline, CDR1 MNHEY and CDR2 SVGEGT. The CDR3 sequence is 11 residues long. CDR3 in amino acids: CATWDGLGYTF. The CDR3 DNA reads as TGTGCCACCTGGGACGGGTTGGGCTACACCTTC.

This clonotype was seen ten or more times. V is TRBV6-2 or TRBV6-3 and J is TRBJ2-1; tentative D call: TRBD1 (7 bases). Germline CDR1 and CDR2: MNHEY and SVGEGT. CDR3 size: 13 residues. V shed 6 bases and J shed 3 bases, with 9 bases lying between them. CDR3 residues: CASRRDSYNEQFF. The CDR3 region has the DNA TGTGCCAGCAGGCGGGACAGCTACAATGAGCAGTTCTTC.

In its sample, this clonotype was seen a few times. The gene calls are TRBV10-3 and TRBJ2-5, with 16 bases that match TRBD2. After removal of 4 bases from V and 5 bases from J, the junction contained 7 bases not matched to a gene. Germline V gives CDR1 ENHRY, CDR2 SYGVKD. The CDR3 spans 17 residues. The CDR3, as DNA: TGTGCCATCAGTGCGGGACTAGCGGGAGGGCCGGTGGAGACCCAGTACTTC. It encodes CAISAGLAGGPVETQYF.

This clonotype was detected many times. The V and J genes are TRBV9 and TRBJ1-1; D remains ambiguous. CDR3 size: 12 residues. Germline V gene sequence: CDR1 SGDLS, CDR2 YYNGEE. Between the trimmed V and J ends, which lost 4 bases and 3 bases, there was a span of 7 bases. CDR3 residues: CASSPIDTEAFF. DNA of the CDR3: TGTGCCAGCAGCCCGATAGACACTGAAGCTTTCTTT.

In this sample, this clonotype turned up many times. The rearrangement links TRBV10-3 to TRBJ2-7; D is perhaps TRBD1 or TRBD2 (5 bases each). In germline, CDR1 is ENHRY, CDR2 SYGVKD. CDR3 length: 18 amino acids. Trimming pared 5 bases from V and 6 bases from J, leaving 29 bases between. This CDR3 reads CAISREPLPGPFLAEQYF. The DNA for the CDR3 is TGTGCCATCAGTCGTGAACCACTCCCGGGACCCTTTTTAGCCGAGCAGTACTTC.

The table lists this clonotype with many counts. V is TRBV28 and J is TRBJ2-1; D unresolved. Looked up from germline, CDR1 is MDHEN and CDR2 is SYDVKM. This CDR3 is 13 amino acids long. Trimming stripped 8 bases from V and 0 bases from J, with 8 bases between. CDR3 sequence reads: CASFGNSYNEQFF. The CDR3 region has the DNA TGTGCCAGCTTCGGAAACTCCTACAATGAGCAGTTCTTC.